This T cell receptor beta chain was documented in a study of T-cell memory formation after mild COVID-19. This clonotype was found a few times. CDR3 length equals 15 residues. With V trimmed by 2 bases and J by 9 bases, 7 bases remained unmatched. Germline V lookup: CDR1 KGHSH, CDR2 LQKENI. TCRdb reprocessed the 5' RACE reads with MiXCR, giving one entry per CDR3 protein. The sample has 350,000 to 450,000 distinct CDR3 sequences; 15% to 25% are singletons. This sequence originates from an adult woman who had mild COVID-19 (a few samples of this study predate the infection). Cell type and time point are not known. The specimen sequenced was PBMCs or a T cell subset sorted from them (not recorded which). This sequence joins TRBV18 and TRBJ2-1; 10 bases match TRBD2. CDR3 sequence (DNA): TGTGCCAGCTCACCAGGTGGGACTAGCGATGTTGAGCAGTTCTTC. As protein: CASSPGGTSDVEQFF.